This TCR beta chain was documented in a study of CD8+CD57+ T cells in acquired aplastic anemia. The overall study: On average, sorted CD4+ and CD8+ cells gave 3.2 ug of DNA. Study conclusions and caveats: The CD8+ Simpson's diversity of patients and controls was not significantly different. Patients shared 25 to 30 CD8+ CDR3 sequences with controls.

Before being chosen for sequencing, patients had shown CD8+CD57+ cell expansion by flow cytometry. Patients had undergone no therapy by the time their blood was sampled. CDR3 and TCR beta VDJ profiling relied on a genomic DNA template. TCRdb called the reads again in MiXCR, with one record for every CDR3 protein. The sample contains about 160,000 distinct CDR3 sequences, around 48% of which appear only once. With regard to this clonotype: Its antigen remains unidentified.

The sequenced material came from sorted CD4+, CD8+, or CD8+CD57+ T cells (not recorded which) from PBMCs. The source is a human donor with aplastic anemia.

The DNA for the CDR3 is TGTGCCGCCACTTCGGACGGGATCTATAGCAATGAGCAGTTCTTC. This translates into CAATSDGIYSNEQFF. The chain joins TRBV24-1 to TRBJ2-1, with a tentative D call TRBD2 (5 bases). This CDR3 spans 15 amino acids. Trimming cost V 12 bases and J 6 bases, with 23 bases left between them. Germline lookup yields CDR1 KGHDR and CDR2 SFDVKD.